Reported below is one TCR beta chain. Study processing details: Using reference gene primer amplification, nucleated cell counts were estimated. This table comes from immunoSEQ multiplex PCR, and its TCRdb copy is limited to in-frame clones, with some not included. V and J calls and clone size are as listed in that table; D and trimming were resolved from the DNA. The profile shows 70,000 to 95,000 clones, around nine tenths of them singletons. This specimen comes from a study of blood T cell repertoires in COVID-19. Study-level information: The origin of the acute and convalescent COVID-19 samples was the United States, Italy and Spain. PBMCs, B-cell-depleted T cells, or T cells were the source of the cDNA or gDNA that made up the material.

CDR3 length: 17 amino acids. Trimming removed 3 bases from V and 1 base from J, with 18 bases in between. The germline CDR1 and CDR2 sequences are SGHVS and FQNEAQ. This clonotype was sampled from a man between 65 and 85 years old with active or convalescent COVID-19. The specimen sequenced was peripheral blood. The chain joins TRBV7-8 to TRBJ1-1, with a possible D match to TRBD1 (5 bases). The chain's CDR3 is CASSLIMAGLTNTEAFF. CDR3 in DNA: TGTGCCAGCAGCTTGATCATGGCAGGGCTAACGAACACTGAAGCTTTCTTT.